This T cell receptor (beta chain) was obtained from a study of identical twins. Notes on the study in general: Low generation-probability sequences were in excess among twin-shared out-of-frame alpha sequences. Analyses of zero insertions could, in part, be confounded by invariant MAIT and iNKT cells.

As regards this clonotype: Its specificity is unknown.

One entry per CDR3 protein, called by TCRdb with MiXCR from the 5' RACE reads. Of some 710,000 distinct CDR3 sequences in the sample, 5.5% to 6.5% were seen once. Trimming took 9 bases from V and 5 from J, leaving 11 bases between them. Germline CDR1 and CDR2: SNHLY and FYNNEI. The CDR3 consists of 12 residues. Each donor (without exception) was a healthy Caucasian. This sequence was found in a man aged 18 to 30 in good health. Sample: naive T cells sorted from blood. The rearrangement joins TRBV2 to TRBJ2-1; TRBD1 might be the D (6 bases). In DNA form, the CDR3 reads TGTGCCAGACGGACAGCCGACAATGAGCAGTTCTTC. This gives the protein CARRTADNEQFF.